One and the same sample provided the 25 T cell receptor beta chains below, sequenced in a study of T-cell memory formation after mild COVID-19. TCRdb itself ran the 5' RACE reads through MiXCR, one entry per CDR3 protein. The repertoire consists of 560,000 or so distinct CDR3 sequences, with roughly 17% occurring once and the leading ten covering about 8.1%. Sequenced input: PBMCs or a T cell subset sorted from them (not recorded which). The receptors were gathered from an adult woman who had mild COVID-19 (a few samples of this study predate the infection). Cell type and time point are not known.

This clonotype came up a few times. J is TRBJ2-3 and V is TRBV20-1; possible D gene TRBD2, 6 bases. Germline V gene sequence: CDR1 DFQATT, CDR2 SNEGSKA (reference sequence). The CDR3 has 13 amino acids. Trimming took 1 base from V and 4 from J, leaving 9 bases between them. In DNA form, the CDR3 reads TGCAGTGCTAGAGTTCCGGGAGCAGATACGCAGTATTTT. Encoded protein: CSARVPGADTQYF.

As concerns this clonotype: An end of the junction does not agree with germline; a read error may underlie this. The genes are TRBV15 and TRBJ2-1; 11 bases line up with TRBD2. CDR1 is LNHNV, CDR2 YYDKDF, per germline (reference sequence). The CDR3 totals 15 residues. CDR3: CASRLAGTNYNEQFF. The CDR3 coding sequence is TGTGCCTCCAGACTAGCGGGGACCAACTACAATGAGCAGTTCTTC.

The chain couples TRBV4-3 to TRBJ2-3; D unresolved. V was pared by 3 bases and J by 0 bases, with 19 bases between. Germline V lookup: CDR1 LGHNA, CDR2 YSLEER. This CDR3 has 18 residues. In nucleotides, the CDR3 is TGCGCCAGCAGCCAGACGCCGGGCCTCGGATTGAGCACAGATACGCAGTATTTT. Translating it yields CASSQTPGLGLSTDTQYF.

This chain links TRBV30 with TRBJ1-1; unclear D gene. Per the germline V gene, CDR1 is GTSNPN and CDR2 is SVGIG (reference sequence). Trimming removed 3 bases from V and 4 bases from J, with 12 bases in between. There are 13 residues in the CDR3. The CDR3, as DNA: TGTGCCTGGAGAAGAGATCATGGCACTGAAGCTTTCTTT. Translated, it gives CAWRRDHGTEAFF.

This clonotype was detected a few times. This chain links TRBV24-1 with TRBJ2-7, with D perhaps TRBD2 (6 bases). Trimming removed 4 bases from V and 7 bases from J, with 7 bases in between. The CDR3 runs 11 residues. The V gene's germline CDR1 is KGHDR and CDR2 SFDVKD. The CDR3 DNA is TGTGCCACCAGTGACGGAGGGGAGCAGTACTTC. Its protein product is CATSDGGEQYF.

V and J are TRBV2 and TRBJ1-1; 7 bases fit TRBD1. V dropped 5 bases and J dropped 1; count of bases not matched to a gene: 10. From germline, CDR1 is SNHLY and CDR2 FYNNEI. The CDR3 totals 16 residues. CDR3 in amino acids: CASSSIGQAENTEAFF. The CDR3 nucleotides are TGTGCCAGCAGTTCAATTGGACAGGCGGAGAACACTGAAGCTTTCTTT.

V is TRBV10-3 and J is TRBJ2-5, with 9 bases that match TRBD2. Germline lookup yields CDR1 ENHRY and CDR2 SYGVKD. The ends lost 1 base at V and 7 bases at J; junction bases unmatched: 10. The CDR3 loop spans 16 amino acids. The CDR3 region is CAISELTSGAFGTQYF. The CDR3 DNA is TGTGCCATCAGTGAGTTGACTAGCGGAGCGTTCGGGACCCAGTACTTC.

This clonotype was seen a handful of times. As DNA, the CDR3 is TGTGCCACCCAGGGGGCGGCATCAAATACGCAGTATTTT. As protein: CATQGAASNTQYF. J is TRBJ2-3 and V is TRBV25-1; TRBD1 agrees at 8 bases. Unmatched junction bases numbered 10, after V lost 10 bases and J lost 7 bases. CDR3 length: 13 residues. Germline lookup yields CDR1 MGHDK and CDR2 SYGVNS.

The chain uses TRBV11-2 and TRBJ2-3; no clear D. This CDR3 contains 12 residues. Trimming pared 3 bases from V and 8 bases from J, leaving 9 bases between. CDR1 and CDR2 from the germline V gene are SGHAT and FQNNGV. The CDR3 DNA reads as TGTGCCAGCAGCTTTCAATACGCTACGCAGTATTTT. Translated: CASSFQYATQYF.

Only a few counts were recorded for this clonotype. The chain uses TRBV2 and TRBJ2-7; D gene ambiguous. The CDR3 spans 14 residues. Trimming removed 5 bases at V and 2 bases at J, with 13 bases between. Germline V gene data show CDR1 as SNHLY and CDR2 as FYNNEI. The CDR3 bases are TGTGCCAGCAGTATCCCTGACTCGCCCTACGAGCAGTACTTC. Translated, it gives CASSIPDSPYEQYF.

This clonotype was seen only a few times. The V gene is TRBV19, the J gene TRBJ1-6; D perhaps matches TRBD1 (5 bases). The CDR3 consists of 12 residues. CDR1 is LNHDA and CDR2 is SQIVND in the germline V gene (reference sequence). DNA of the CDR3: TGTTACCAACGGGGGGTCAATTCACCCCTCCACTTT. This codes for CYQRGVNSPLHF.

The chain links TRBV3-1 to TRBJ2-3; D is unclear. Germline CDR1 and CDR2: LGHDT and YNNKEL (reference sequence). There are 16 residues in the CDR3. Trimming pared 2 bases from V and 5 bases from J, leaving 17 bases between. DNA for the CDR3: TGTGCCAGCAGCCAACCCCAACTCCTGCCCCAAGATACGCAGTATTTT. Translated: CASSQPQLLPQDTQYF.

This clonotype was counted a few times. The chain employs TRBV20-1 and TRBJ2-1; 11 nucleotides line up with TRBD2. Germline V gene lookup returns CDR1 DFQATT and CDR2 SNEGSKA (reference sequence). This CDR3 region has 14 residues. V shed 3 bases and J 7 bases; nucleotides not matched to a gene: 5. CDR3 amino acids: CSASRPSGRNEQFF. The CDR3 DNA is TGCAGTGCTAGCCGGCCTAGCGGGAGGAATGAGCAGTTCTTC.

In its sample, this clonotype was seen a few times. A much larger clonotype is one base distant, so this may be a read error. The V call is TRBV5-1, the J call TRBJ2-5; D might be TRBD2 (5 bases). The CDR3 loop spans 14 amino acids. Germline V gene lookup returns CDR1 SGHRS and CDR2 YFSETQ. V gave up 0 bases and J gave up 2 bases, with 8 bases separating them. The CDR3 bases are TGCGCCAGCAGCTTGGGACCGGGGCAAGAGACCCAGTACTTC. Protein sequence: CASSLGPGQETQYF.

This clonotype was seen only a few times. The chain uses TRBV2 and TRBJ1-5, with 7 bases matching TRBD1. This CDR3 contains 15 residues. CDR1 SNHLY and CDR2 FYNNEI come from the germline V gene. J lost 4 bases, V lost 3 bases, and 6 bases had no gene match. As DNA, the CDR3 is TGTGCCAGCAGTGATTCGGGACAGCCAAATCAGCCCCAGCATTTT. As protein: CASSDSGQPNQPQHF.

This clonotype appeared a few times. The V call is TRBV18, the J call TRBJ2-7; D unclear. CDR3 size: 12 residues. Trimming shortened V by 4 bases and J by 7 bases, and 11 bases separated the two germline ends. CDR1 and CDR2 (germline): KGHSH, LQKENI. DNA of the CDR3: TGTGCCAGCTCACGCATCAATGGGGAGCAGTACTTC. It translates to CASSRINGEQYF.

There are a few counts of this clonotype. The V and J genes are TRBV7-6 and TRBJ2-2; TRBD2 matches at 7 bases. CDR3 length: 13 amino acids. Germline CDR1 SGHVS, CDR2 FNYEAQ. J gave up 10 bases and V 2 bases, and 4 bases lay outside the gene matches. CDR3 protein: CASSLRAGEELFF. CDR3 DNA sequence: TGTGCCAGCAGCTTAAGGGCGGGAGAGGAGCTGTTTTTT.

The chain carries TRBV7-2 and TRBJ2-1, with TRBD2 identical over 8 bases. V lost 5 bases, J lost 3 bases, and 6 bases stayed unmatched. The V gene's germline CDR1 is SGHTA and CDR2 FQGNSA. The CDR3 contains 15 residues. CDR3 region: CASSILAEIYNEQFF. The CDR3 DNA reads TGTGCCAGCAGCATACTAGCGGAGATCTACAATGAGCAGTTCTTC.

This clonotype was detected ten times or more. The rearrangement joins TRBV4-3 to TRBJ2-3; D possibly corresponds to TRBD1 (5 bases). Germline CDR1 is LGHNA and CDR2 is YSLEER. This CDR3 has 18 amino acids. Trimming removed 4 bases at V and 0 bases at J, with 20 bases between. The CDR3 nucleotides read TGCGCCAGCAGCCGAGACTTACAGGAGACGACTAGCACAGATACGCAGTATTTT. Translated, it gives CASSRDLQETTSTDTQYF.

V gene TRBV20-1 combines with J gene TRBJ1-1; 7 bases are a match to TRBD1. The CDR3 has 13 amino acids. The junction had 1 base not matched to a gene; V was cut back by 0 bases and J by 3 bases. Germline CDR1 reads DFQATT; CDR2 reads SNEGSKA (reference sequence). DNA for the CDR3: TGCAGTGCTAGAGAGCAGGGGGACACTGAAGCTTTCTTT. It specifies CSAREQGDTEAFF.

The J gene is TRBJ2-6, the V gene TRBV18; no reliable D call. This CDR3 has 18 amino acids. V gave up 8 bases and J gave up 0 bases, with 20 bases separating them. Germline V gives CDR1 KGHSH, CDR2 LQKENI. CDR3 nucleotide sequence: TGTGCCAGCCACCGACAAGGAGAGCTGAACTCTGGGGCCAACGTCCTGACTTTC. Its translation: CASHRQGELNSGANVLTF. The full variable domain, completed using reference TRBV18 and TRBJ2-6, is NAGVMQNPRHLVRRRGQEARLRCSPMKGHSHVYWYRQLPEEGLKFMVYLQKENIIDESGMPKERFSAEFPKEGPSILRIQQVVRGDSAAYFCASHRQGELNSGANVLTFGAGSRLTVL.

The chain carries TRBV7-9 and TRBJ2-2; TRBD2 matches 8 bases. The CDR3 spans 19 residues. Germline V gene data show CDR1 as SEHNR and CDR2 as FQNEAQ (reference sequence). V shed 4 bases, J shed 0 bases, and the junction held 13 bases outside the gene matches. CDR3 bases: TGTGCCAGCAGCTCCCAGGGAACTAGCGGACCTGCGAACACCGGGGAGCTGTTTTTT. Amino acids: CASSSQGTSGPANTGELFF.

This clonotype was detected a few times. In DNA form, the CDR3 reads TGTGCCATCAGTCCCTCCTACAATGAGCAGTTCTTC. Translation gives CAISPSYNEQFF. The chain carries TRBV10-3 and TRBJ2-1; the D is unclear. The CDR3 loop spans 12 amino acids. V lost 5 bases and J 0 bases, leaving 2 bases between the germline ends. Looked up from germline, CDR1 is ENHRY and CDR2 is SYGVKD.

The chain is built from TRBV24-1 and TRBJ2-5; no firm D call. The length of the CDR3 is 13 residues. The germline V gene encodes CDR1 KGHDR and CDR2 SFDVKD. Trimming left V 4 bases short and J 5 bases short, with 10 bases between. The CDR3 coding sequence is TGTGCCACCAGTGAAGACCCGGTGGAGACCCAGTACTTC. Its translation is CATSEDPVETQYF.

V gene TRBV23-1 combines with J gene TRBJ2-1; tentative D call: TRBD2 (6 bases). TRBV23-1 is labeled an ORF, and its function is uncertain. V was trimmed by 8 bases and J by 5 bases, leaving 19 bases between them. The CDR3 totals 15 residues. The CDR3 region has the DNA TGCGCCAGCGTCCCGGGACTCTGGGACCACAATGAGCAGTTCTTC. Protein product: CASVPGLWDHNEQFF.